This T cell receptor (beta chain) was captured by sequencing in a study of beta chain features in type 1 diabetes. Study-wide results and limits: Patients with Type 1 diabetes showed moderately but significantly shorter TCRB CDR3s in all four CD4+ subsets. The influence of HLA type on TCRB rearrangement stayed undetermined. The study found fewer insertions and more deletions at VDJ junctions in type 1 diabetes patients.

Points on this clone: The antigen remains undetermined.

TCRB transcripts that were expressed got sequenced, as all of the isolated RNA had been reverse transcribed. Profiling relied on immunoSEQ multiplex PCR, and the TCRdb table lists in-frame clones only, not all of them. Among about 130,000 clones listed, about 8.7% were seen once. Central memory, naive, regulatory and stem cell-like memory CD4+ cells were sorted by CD45RO/CCR7/CD25/CD127/CD95/CD27. V dropped 2 bases and J dropped 2 bases, with 12 bases sitting between them. The CDR3 loop spans 15 amino acids. CDR1 is SEHNR and CDR2 is FQNEAQ in the germline V gene (reference sequence). The sequenced material came from central memory CD4+ T cells from blood. This rearrangement joins TRBV7-9 to TRBJ2-5, with D maybe TRBD2 (6 bases). The origin of this receptor is a man between 18 and 35 years old in good health. This chain's CDR3 is CASSLRVGGQETQYF. CDR3 nucleotides: TGTGCCAGCAGCTTAAGGGTTGGAGGGCAAGAGACCCAGTACTTC.